One and the same sample provided the 5 T cell receptor beta chains below, sequenced in a study of T cells after yellow fever vaccination. MiXCR, applied by TCRdb to the 5' RACE reads, yields one record per CDR3 protein. This sample carries nearly 300,000 distinct CDR3 sequences, roughly 9% of them seen once, and the ten largest clones take 3% to 4%. This material consisted of CD4+ T cells sorted from PBMCs, taken 5 days after the yellow fever booster vaccination. The receptors originated from a man between 18 and 35 years old who received the YFV17D yellow fever vaccine.

This clonotype has only a few counts. V is TRBV18 and J is TRBJ2-1; TRBD1 matches 8 bases. The V gene end was trimmed by 5 bases and the J gene end by 9 bases; junction bases not matched to a gene: 6. The CDR3 has 13 residues. Germline assignment: CDR1 KGHSH and CDR2 LQKENI. The CDR3 here is CASSVDRGGEQFF. CDR3 DNA sequence: TGTGCCAGCTCAGTTGACAGGGGAGGTGAGCAGTTCTTC.

The rearrangement links TRBV4-3 to TRBJ1-2, with 9 positions matching TRBD1. CDR1 is LGHNA, CDR2 YSLEER, per germline. The CDR3 extends over 14 amino acids. The trim removed 3 bases at V and 5 bases at J, leaving 4 bases unmatched. The CDR3 spells CASSHRTGEYGYTF. CDR3 DNA sequence: TGCGCCAGCAGCCACCGGACAGGGGAGTATGGCTACACCTTC.

This clonotype was found a few times. V is TRBV5-1 and J is TRBJ1-4, with a weak D call TRBD1 (6 bases). The V end was cut by 0 bases, the J end by 8 bases, with 11 bases between. The CDR3 runs 14 residues. Germline V lookup: CDR1 SGHRS, CDR2 YFSETQ. CDR3 loop: CASSLDGTWEKLFF. The CDR3 DNA sequence: TGCGCCAGCAGCTTGGATGGGACATGGGAAAAACTGTTTTTT.

Only a few counts were recorded for this clonotype. The J gene is TRBJ2-5, the V gene TRBV3-1; TRBD2 aligns across 12 bases. V shed 1 base and J 4 bases; nucleotides not matched to a gene: 4. Germline V gene sequence: CDR1 LGHDT, CDR2 YNNKEL (reference sequence). CDR3 length: 16 residues. CDR3 residues: CASSQVGGLAGETQYF. CDR3 nucleotides: TGTGCCAGCAGCCAAGTCGGGGGACTAGCGGGAGAGACCCAGTACTTC.

This rearrangement joins TRBV6-2 or TRBV6-3 to TRBJ1-1; 7 bases agree with TRBD1. Trimming cost V 2 bases and J 4 bases; bases outside gene matches: 10. The CDR3 extends over 16 amino acids. Looked up from germline, CDR1 is MNHEY and CDR2 is SVGEGT. Here the CDR3 reads CASSYRGPQRSTEAFF. In DNA, the CDR3 is TGTGCCAGCAGTTACAGGGGGCCCCAACGGAGCACTGAAGCTTTCTTT.